Shown below are 14 T cell receptor beta chains from a single sample sequenced in a study of identical twins. TCRdb itself ran the 5' RACE reads through MiXCR, one entry per CDR3 protein. Found here are hundreds of thousands of distinct CDR3 sequences, about 20% of them singletons; the top ten hold roughly 4%. These sequences were also reported in another study, on T cells expressing NK-cell markers.

Sequenced sample: PBMCs. The receptors come from a woman aged 18-29 years in good health.

The chain couples TRBV4-3 to TRBJ2-7; 9 positions match TRBD2. This CDR3 region has 14 residues. Germline-derived CDR1 and CDR2 are LGHNA and YSLEER. Germline trimming cut 2 bases from V and 4 bases from J; bases unmatched to any gene: 3. The CDR3 reads CASSQLAGRYEQYF. DNA for the CDR3: TGCGCCAGCAGCCAACTAGCGGGGCGGTACGAGCAGTACTTC.

This clonotype was found a few times. The V gene is TRBV6-1, the J gene TRBJ2-7, with D possibly matching TRBD2 (7 bases). There are 15 residues in the CDR3. V gave up 6 bases and J gave up 5 bases, with 20 bases separating them. The V gene's germline CDR1 is MNHNS and CDR2 SASEGT. CDR3 sequence reads: CASRVPGGLMDEQYF. The CDR3 DNA sequence: TGTGCCAGCAGAGTCCCCGGGGGGCTTATGGACGAGCAGTACTTC.

This clonotype turned up a few times. The chain joins TRBV6-1 to TRBJ2-7; 8 bases are shared with TRBD2. The CDR3 is 17 residues long. Germline values: CDR1 MNHNS, CDR2 SASEGT. The junction had 17 bases not matched to a gene; V was cut back by 6 bases and J by 4 bases. CDR3 residues: CASSRVRSAGEGYEQYF. The CDR3 DNA reads as TGTGCCAGCAGCCGCGTGAGGTCAGCGGGAGAGGGGTACGAGCAGTACTTC.

This clonotype occurred a few times. The gene calls are TRBV9 and TRBJ2-4; D remains unclear. V was trimmed by 3 bases and J by 5 bases, leaving 9 bases between them. Per germline, CDR1 SGDLS and CDR2 YYNGEE. This CDR3 has 13 amino acids. CDR3 loop: CASSAQDENIQYF. The CDR3 nucleotides are TGTGCCAGCAGCGCCCAGGATGAAAACATTCAGTACTTC. Full variable domain (outside the CDR3, taken from reference TRBV9 and TRBJ2-4): DSGVTQTPKHLITATGQRVTLRCSPRSGDLSVYWYQQSLDQGLQFLIQYYNGEERAKGNILERFSAQQFPDLHSELNLSSLELGDSALYFCASSAQDENIQYFGAGTRLSVL.

This clonotype was picked up a small number of times. J is TRBJ2-3 and V is TRBV10-3; 7 bases are shared with TRBD2. Germline values: CDR1 ENHRY, CDR2 SYGVKD. The trim removed 6 bases at V and 4 bases at J, leaving 7 bases unmatched. This CDR3 has 14 residues. CDR3: CAIRSSTSADTQYF. CDR3 coding DNA: TGTGCCATCAGATCGAGCACTAGCGCAGATACGCAGTATTTT.

The chain links TRBV6-1 to TRBJ1-2; D gene ambiguous. The CDR3 contains 13 residues. V was trimmed by 4 bases and J by 5 bases, leaving 11 bases between them. From germline, CDR1 is MNHNS and CDR2 SASEGT. CDR3 coding DNA: TGTGCCAGCAGTGCTGACGCTGGATATGGCTACACCTTC. Translated, it gives CASSADAGYGYTF.

This clonotype was found a few times. The chain has TRBV5-1 and TRBJ1-5; TRBD1 agrees at 7 bases. The germline gives CDR1 SGHRS, CDR2 YFSETQ. The junction had 3 bases not matched to a gene; V was cut back by 0 bases and J by 3 bases. The CDR3 spans 15 residues. The CDR3 sequence: CASSLEGQPNQPQHF. The CDR3 DNA follows: TGCGCCAGCAGCTTGGAGGGACAGCCCAATCAGCCCCAGCATTTT.

The V gene is TRBV29-1, the J gene TRBJ1-1; D perhaps matches TRBD1 (6 bases). V lost 4 bases and J lost 11, with 17 bases in between. The CDR3 runs to 12 residues. Germline V gene data show CDR1 as SQVTM and CDR2 as ANQGSEA. The CDR3 nucleotides are TGCAGCGTTGGAGGGGCAGGGGTGTCTGCTTTCTTT. Its protein is CSVGGAGVSAFF.

This clonotype was observed many times. At one end, the junction sequence differs from germline, possibly due to a read error. This rearrangement joins TRBV7-2 to TRBJ2-7, with TRBD2 identical over 7 bases. The germline V gene has CDR1 SGHTA and CDR2 FQGNSA. The CDR3 length is 14 residues. Here the CDR3 reads CASSLASGGYEQYF. CDR3 nucleotides: TGTGCCAGCAGCCTAGCTAGCGGAGGTTACGAGCAGTACTTC.

CDR3 sequence: CASSSQSDTQYF. CDR3 bases: TGTGCCAGCAGTTCACAGTCAGATACGCAGTATTTT. The V and J genes are TRBV6-5 and TRBJ2-3; D not certain. Trimming took off 4 bases at V and 4 bases at J, with 6 bases between the two ends. This CDR3 is 12 amino acids long. Germline CDR1 MNHEY, CDR2 SVGAGI.

This clonotype was seen only a few times. V usage is TRBV12-3 or TRBV12-4 and J usage is TRBJ2-5; 7 bases are shared with TRBD2. V gave up 7 bases and J gave up 2 bases; unmatched junction bases: 13. The CDR3 totals 16 residues. Here the CDR3 DNA reads TGTGCCAGCAAAAGAGGCGGGAGCCTGCTTCAAGAGACCCAGTACTTC. Amino acid sequence: CASKRGGSLLQETQYF.

This clonotype was picked up a small number of times. V gene TRBV9 combines with J gene TRBJ2-7; TRBD1 aligns across 7 bases. This CDR3 region has 15 residues. The junction had 9 bases not matched to a gene; V was cut back by 3 bases and J by 3 bases. From germline, CDR1 is SGDLS and CDR2 YYNGEE. CDR3 loop: CASSATGTDYYEQYF. CDR3 bases: TGTGCCAGCAGCGCCACCGGGACAGACTACTACGAGCAGTACTTC.

The chain employs TRBV20-1 and TRBJ2-1; possibly TRBD1 for D (6 bases). Germline V gives CDR1 DFQATT, CDR2 SNEGSKA (reference sequence). The CDR3 has 11 residues. Trimming left V 8 bases short and J 9 bases short, with 14 bases between. The CDR3 here is CSIAGDTEQFF. As DNA, the CDR3 is TGCAGTATAGCAGGGGACACTGAGCAGTTCTTC.

The V call is TRBV20-1, the J call TRBJ2-1, with TRBD1 matching 8 bases. The germline CDR1 and CDR2 sequences are DFQATT and SNEGSKA (reference sequence). This CDR3 spans 14 amino acids. J lost 7 bases, V lost 3 bases, and 8 bases had no gene match. The CDR3 region is CSASRTGQDNEQFF. The CDR3 DNA reads as TGCAGTGCTAGCCGGACAGGGCAGGATAATGAGCAGTTCTTC.